Below, 28 T cell receptor beta chains from the same sample are listed, as sequenced in a study of CD8 T cells in ankylosing spondylitis. The study's findings and limits: Characteristic, it appeared, of ankylosing spondylitis blood was a TCR beta motif of several highly homologous variants.

TCRdb used MiXCR to reprocess the 5' RACE reads, holding one entry per CDR3 protein. The sample records hundreds of thousands of distinct CDR3 sequences, about 10% being singletons. These TCRs are of unknown antigen specificity. Material for sequencing was blood, either unsorted or a sorted T cell fraction (not recorded which). These receptors were taken from a male donor with ankylosing spondylitis.

This clonotype was picked up a small number of times. CDR3 coding DNA: TGTGCCAGCAGCCAGCAGGGGGGAAGCGGAGAAAAACTGTTTTTT. Protein product: CASSQQGGSGEKLFF. The chain recombines TRBV7-2 with TRBJ1-4; 7 bases agree with TRBD1. CDR3 length: 15 residues. Germline lookup yields CDR1 SGHTA and CDR2 FQGNSA. After removal of 5 bases from V and 8 bases from J, the junction contained 11 bases not matched to a gene. Full variable domain (outside the CDR3, taken from reference TRBV7-2 and TRBJ1-4): GAGVSQSPSNKVTEKGKDVELRCDPISGHTALYWYRQSLGQGLEFLIYFQGNSAPDKSGLPSDRFSAERTGGSVSTLTIQRTQQEDSAVYLCASSQQGGSGEKLFFGSGTQLSVL.

The chain uses TRBV24-1 and TRBJ1-1; D not certain. Trimming removed 6 bases from V and 0 bases from J, with 13 bases in between. The CDR3 sequence is 15 residues long. CDR1 and CDR2 from the germline V gene are KGHDR and SFDVKD. CDR3 in amino acids: CATSTPGGLNTEAFF. The DNA of the CDR3 is TGTGCCACCAGTACTCCGGGAGGGTTGAACACTGAAGCTTTCTTT.

The rearrangement links TRBV28 to TRBJ2-3; tentatively, D is TRBD2 (5 bases). Trimming removed 6 bases at V and 0 bases at J, with 7 bases between. This CDR3 has 13 amino acids. The germline gives CDR1 MDHEN, CDR2 SYDVKM. The DNA of the CDR3 is TGTGCCAGCAGGGAGCGGAGCACAGATACGCAGTATTTT. It is translated as CASRERSTDTQYF.

This clonotype was detected a few times. The V call is TRBV20-1, the J call TRBJ1-2, with a tentative D call TRBD1 (5 bases). V was cut by 4 bases and J by 2 bases, with 17 bases left in between. This CDR3 has 15 residues. Germline assignment: CDR1 DFQATT and CDR2 SNEGSKA (reference sequence). CDR3 amino acids: CSATAGTLWNYGYTF. The CDR3 region has the DNA TGCAGTGCTACGGCCGGGACCCTCTGGAACTATGGCTACACCTTC.

This clonotype was observed a few times. This chain links TRBV6-2 or TRBV6-3 with TRBJ2-3, with D uncertain. V dropped 2 bases and J dropped 2 bases, with 14 bases sitting between them. Germline V gene lookup returns CDR1 MNHEY and CDR2 SVGEGT. The CDR3 contains 16 residues. CDR3 amino acids: CASSYDATRHTDTQYF. Here the CDR3 DNA reads TGTGCCAGCAGTTACGACGCCACGAGACACACAGATACGCAGTATTTT.

The chain employs TRBV4-1 and TRBJ1-4; no clear D. The CDR3 extends over 15 amino acids. Germline assignment: CDR1 MGHRA and CDR2 YSYEKL. The germline V and J ends were trimmed by 1 base and 8 bases, with 14 bases remaining between them. The CDR3 loop reads CASSQVRAFKEKLFF. CDR3 bases: TGCGCCAGCAGCCAAGTGAGGGCGTTTAAGGAAAAACTGTTTTTT.

This clonotype was found many times. The CDR3, as DNA: TGCAGTGCTCTCCCGGGTCAGGAGGGTGGGGAGCAGTACTTC. Its protein product is CSALPGQEGGEQYF. The V call is TRBV20-1, the J call TRBJ2-7; possible D gene TRBD2, 6 bases. The CDR3 runs to 14 residues. The V end lost 5 bases, the J end lost 7 bases, and 21 bases lay between the germline ends. The V gene's germline CDR1 is DFQATT and CDR2 SNEGSKA (reference sequence).

At least ten counts were recorded for this clonotype. V and J are TRBV6-1 and TRBJ2-1; 7 positions agree with TRBD1. Germline-derived CDR1 and CDR2 are MNHNS and SASEGT. The CDR3 totals 18 residues. The ends lost 5 bases at V and 0 bases at J; junction bases unmatched: 13. The CDR3 spells CASSPRQGLYSSYNEQFF. The DNA of the CDR3 is TGTGCCAGCAGTCCAAGACAGGGCCTATATAGCTCCTACAATGAGCAGTTCTTC.

Remarks on this clonotype: The germline gene is not matched at one end of the junction; a read error may be the cause. The CDR3 loop reads CASSQRGEQHF. In DNA form, the CDR3 reads TGTGCCAGCAGCCAGAGGGGCGAGCAGCACTTC. The V and J genes are TRBV3-1 and TRBJ2-7; possibly TRBD1 or TRBD2 for D (5 bases each). Germline V gene sequence: CDR1 LGHDT, CDR2 YNNKEL (reference sequence). The CDR3 runs to 11 residues.

This clonotype was seen only a few times. This chain joins TRBV20-1 and TRBJ2-3, with 9 bases fitting TRBD1. Germline V gene sequence: CDR1 DFQATT, CDR2 SNEGSKA (reference sequence). The V and J ends lost 5 bases and 3 bases, in that order; junction bases with no gene match: 9. This CDR3 comprises 15 residues. CDR3 nucleotides: TGCAGTGCTGGGAGACAGGGGGGGTTAACAGATACGCAGTATTTT. It encodes CSAGRQGGLTDTQYF.

The chain joins TRBV9 to TRBJ1-2; maybe TRBD1 (6 bases). Germline V gene lookup returns CDR1 SGDLS and CDR2 YYNGEE. The CDR3 is made up of 14 amino acids. V was shortened by 3 bases and J by 1 base, with 10 bases between the two germline ends. CDR3 protein: CASSGTGFNYGYTF. The CDR3 bases are TGTGCCAGCAGCGGTACAGGGTTTAACTATGGCTACACCTTC.

The chain combines TRBV27 with TRBJ2-5, with D maybe TRBD2 (5 bases). CDR1 MNHEY and CDR2 SMNVEV come from the germline V gene (reference sequence). The CDR3 is 14 residues long. Trimming took off 3 bases at V and 5 bases at J, with 13 bases between the two ends. CDR3 nucleotides: TGTGCCAGCAGTTTTCGAACGCGAGGGGAGACCCAGTACTTC. This sequence encodes CASSFRTRGETQYF.

The genes are TRBV20-1 and TRBJ2-7, with 7 nucleotides matching TRBD1. The CDR3 totals 13 residues. V shed 1 base, J shed 4 bases, and the junction held 4 bases outside the gene matches. CDR1 is DFQATT, CDR2 SNEGSKA, per germline (reference sequence). The CDR3, as DNA: TGCAGTGCTAGAGTGTCACAGGGGTACGAGCAGTACTTC. Translated, it gives CSARVSQGYEQYF.

The gene calls are TRBV20-1 and TRBJ1-4, with D maybe TRBD1 (5 bases). There are 14 residues in the CDR3. Trimming removed 2 bases from V and 5 bases from J, with 12 bases in between. Germline V gives CDR1 DFQATT, CDR2 SNEGSKA (reference sequence). The CDR3 spells CSARSPGGNEKLFF. The CDR3 DNA follows: TGCAGTGCTAGATCCCCGGGGGGGAATGAAAAACTGTTTTTT.

This clonotype occurred a few times. The chain has TRBV5-8 and TRBJ1-2; D might be TRBD1 (5 bases). Germline V lookup: CDR1 SGHTS, CDR2 YDEGEE. CDR3 size: 14 residues. V was shortened by 6 bases and J by 0 bases, with 12 bases between the two germline ends. The CDR3 DNA follows: TGTGCCAGCAATTCGGGACGGCCTAACTATGGCTACACCTTC. It encodes CASNSGRPNYGYTF. Full variable domain (missing parts from reference TRBV5-8 and TRBJ1-2): EAGVTQSPTHLIKTRGQQATLRCSPISGHTSVYWYQQALGLGLQFLLWYDEGEERNRGNFPPRFSGRQFPNYSSELNVNALELEDSALYLCASNSGRPNYGYTFGSGTRLTVV.

This clonotype has a handful of counts. The chain has TRBV20-1 and TRBJ2-2; TRBD2 might be the D (7 bases). The CDR3 length is 14 residues. V was pared by 3 bases and J by 3 bases, with 11 bases between. The germline gives CDR1 DFQATT, CDR2 SNEGSKA (reference sequence). DNA for the CDR3: TGCAGTGCTAGGGGGAGGGGGGACACCGGGGAGCTGTTTTTT. It translates to CSARGRGDTGELFF.

V gene TRBV5-1 combines with J gene TRBJ2-1; 9 nucleotides line up with TRBD2. CDR1 SGHRS and CDR2 YFSETQ come from the germline V gene. V lost 2 bases and J lost 8; bases outside the gene matches: 2. The CDR3 is made up of 13 amino acids. The DNA of the CDR3 is TGCGCCAGCAGCTTAAGGACTAGCGATGAGCAGTTCTTC. It translates to CASSLRTSDEQFF. Drawing the rest from reference TRBV5-1 and TRBJ2-1, the complete variable domain is KAGVTQTPRYLIKTRGQQVTLSCSPISGHRSVSWYQQTPGQGLQFLFEYFSETQRNKGNFPGRFSGRQFSNSRSEMNVSTLELGDSALYLCASSLRTSDEQFFGPGTRLTVL.

This clonotype was seen ten or more times. V gene TRBV29-1 combines with J gene TRBJ2-1, with D unresolved. The CDR3 covers 12 residues. Trimming took 6 bases from V and 4 from J, leaving 10 bases between them. Per germline, CDR1 SQVTM and CDR2 ANQGSEA. In DNA, the CDR3 is TGCAGCGTCGCCCGACTGTACAATGAGCAGTTCTTC. Translated, it gives CSVARLYNEQFF.

The chain links TRBV20-1 to TRBJ2-7; 9 positions match TRBD1. From germline, CDR1 is DFQATT and CDR2 SNEGSKA (reference sequence). This CDR3 is 13 amino acids long. V lost 8 bases to trimming and J lost 5 bases; unmatched junction nucleotides: 10. CDR3 coding DNA: TGCAGTTTCACCGGGACAGGGACCCACGAGCAGTACTTC. This encodes CSFTGTGTHEQYF.

There are many counts of this clonotype. The V gene is TRBV5-5, the J gene TRBJ1-2; a weak D match, TRBD1 (6 bases). Looked up from germline, CDR1 is SGHKS and CDR2 is YYEKEE (reference sequence). V lost 0 bases and J lost 0, with 9 bases in between. The CDR3 totals 15 residues. CDR3 coding DNA: TGTGCCAGCAGCTTGGCAGGGGTCACTAACTATGGCTACACCTTC. Protein: CASSLAGVTNYGYTF. Looking up the rest from reference TRBV5-5 and TRBJ1-2 gives the full variable domain: DAGVTQSPTHLIKTRGQQVTLRCSPISGHKSVSWYQQVLGQGPQFIFQYYEKEERGRGNFPDRFSARQFPNYSSELNVNALLLGDSALYLCASSLAGVTNYGYTFGSGTRLTVV.

This clonotype appeared a few times. J is TRBJ1-1 and V is TRBV29-1, with D possibly being TRBD1 (6 bases). The germline V gene has CDR1 SQVTM and CDR2 ANQGSEA. Trimming left V 2 bases short and J 4 bases short, with 11 bases between. This CDR3 region has 13 residues. CDR3 DNA: TGCAGCGTTGAACTGGGGGCTGGCACTGAAGCTTTCTTT. Residues: CSVELGAGTEAFF.

There are a few counts of this clonotype. The gene calls are TRBV29-1 and TRBJ1-3; D not certain. The CDR3 spans 13 residues. Trimming stripped 4 bases from V and 4 bases from J, with 11 bases between. Germline CDR1 reads SQVTM; CDR2 reads ANQGSEA. The CDR3 nucleotides read TGCAGCGTTGCCGGTCGGTGGGGAAACACCATATATTTT. It translates to CSVAGRWGNTIYF.

This clonotype was counted at least ten times. The V and J genes are TRBV11-2 and TRBJ2-7, with a possible D match to TRBD2 (6 bases). From germline, CDR1 is SGHAT and CDR2 FQNNGV. V was pared by 0 bases and J by 3 bases, with 9 bases between. The CDR3 covers 14 residues. CDR3 amino acids: CASSLERGYYEQYF. In DNA form, the CDR3 reads TGTGCCAGCAGCTTAGAGCGGGGTTACTACGAGCAGTACTTC.

This chain connects TRBV15 to TRBJ2-7; D unclear. The germline V gene has CDR1 LNHNV and CDR2 YYDKDF (reference sequence). The CDR3 sequence is 14 residues long. V was clipped by 7 bases and J by 0 bases, with 13 bases between them. The CDR3 loop is CATKIGVDSYEQYF. As DNA, the CDR3 is TGTGCCACCAAGATAGGCGTGGACTCCTACGAGCAGTACTTC.

The CDR3 bases are TGTGCCAGCAGGGGATGGAGGGCTAATGAAAAACTGTTTTTT. As protein: CASRGWRANEKLFF. The gene calls are TRBV6-2 or TRBV6-3 and TRBJ1-4; D remains ambiguous. CDR1 MNHEY and CDR2 SVGEGT come from the germline V gene. V was clipped by 6 bases and J by 3 bases, with 11 bases between them. The CDR3 is 14 residues long.

The chain combines TRBV11-2 with TRBJ2-1, with 9 nucleotides matching TRBD2. CDR3 size: 17 residues. V was clipped by 6 bases and J by 8 bases; unmatched bases: 17. From germline, CDR1 is SGHAT and CDR2 FQNNGV. The CDR3 DNA reads TGTGCCAGCAGAAAACACGCGGGAGGGCAAAGTTACTATGAGCAGTTCTTC. This sequence encodes CASRKHAGGQSYYEQFF.

The V and J genes are TRBV12-3 or TRBV12-4 and TRBJ1-1; D gene unclear. CDR3 size: 16 residues. The V and J ends lost 2 bases and 4 bases respectively, with 17 bases between them. The CDR3 region is CASSLIRIGNPTEAFF. In nucleotides, the CDR3 is TGTGCCAGCAGTTTAATCCGAATTGGCAACCCCACTGAAGCTTTCTTT.

This clonotype was recorded at least ten times. J is TRBJ2-6 and V is TRBV12-3 or TRBV12-4; D gene unclear. The CDR3 totals 15 residues. The V end was cut by 4 bases, the J end by 0 bases, with 7 bases between. The CDR3 region is CASSSSSSGANVLTF. CDR3 coding DNA: TGTGCCAGCAGTTCCAGTAGCTCTGGGGCCAACGTCCTGACTTTC.